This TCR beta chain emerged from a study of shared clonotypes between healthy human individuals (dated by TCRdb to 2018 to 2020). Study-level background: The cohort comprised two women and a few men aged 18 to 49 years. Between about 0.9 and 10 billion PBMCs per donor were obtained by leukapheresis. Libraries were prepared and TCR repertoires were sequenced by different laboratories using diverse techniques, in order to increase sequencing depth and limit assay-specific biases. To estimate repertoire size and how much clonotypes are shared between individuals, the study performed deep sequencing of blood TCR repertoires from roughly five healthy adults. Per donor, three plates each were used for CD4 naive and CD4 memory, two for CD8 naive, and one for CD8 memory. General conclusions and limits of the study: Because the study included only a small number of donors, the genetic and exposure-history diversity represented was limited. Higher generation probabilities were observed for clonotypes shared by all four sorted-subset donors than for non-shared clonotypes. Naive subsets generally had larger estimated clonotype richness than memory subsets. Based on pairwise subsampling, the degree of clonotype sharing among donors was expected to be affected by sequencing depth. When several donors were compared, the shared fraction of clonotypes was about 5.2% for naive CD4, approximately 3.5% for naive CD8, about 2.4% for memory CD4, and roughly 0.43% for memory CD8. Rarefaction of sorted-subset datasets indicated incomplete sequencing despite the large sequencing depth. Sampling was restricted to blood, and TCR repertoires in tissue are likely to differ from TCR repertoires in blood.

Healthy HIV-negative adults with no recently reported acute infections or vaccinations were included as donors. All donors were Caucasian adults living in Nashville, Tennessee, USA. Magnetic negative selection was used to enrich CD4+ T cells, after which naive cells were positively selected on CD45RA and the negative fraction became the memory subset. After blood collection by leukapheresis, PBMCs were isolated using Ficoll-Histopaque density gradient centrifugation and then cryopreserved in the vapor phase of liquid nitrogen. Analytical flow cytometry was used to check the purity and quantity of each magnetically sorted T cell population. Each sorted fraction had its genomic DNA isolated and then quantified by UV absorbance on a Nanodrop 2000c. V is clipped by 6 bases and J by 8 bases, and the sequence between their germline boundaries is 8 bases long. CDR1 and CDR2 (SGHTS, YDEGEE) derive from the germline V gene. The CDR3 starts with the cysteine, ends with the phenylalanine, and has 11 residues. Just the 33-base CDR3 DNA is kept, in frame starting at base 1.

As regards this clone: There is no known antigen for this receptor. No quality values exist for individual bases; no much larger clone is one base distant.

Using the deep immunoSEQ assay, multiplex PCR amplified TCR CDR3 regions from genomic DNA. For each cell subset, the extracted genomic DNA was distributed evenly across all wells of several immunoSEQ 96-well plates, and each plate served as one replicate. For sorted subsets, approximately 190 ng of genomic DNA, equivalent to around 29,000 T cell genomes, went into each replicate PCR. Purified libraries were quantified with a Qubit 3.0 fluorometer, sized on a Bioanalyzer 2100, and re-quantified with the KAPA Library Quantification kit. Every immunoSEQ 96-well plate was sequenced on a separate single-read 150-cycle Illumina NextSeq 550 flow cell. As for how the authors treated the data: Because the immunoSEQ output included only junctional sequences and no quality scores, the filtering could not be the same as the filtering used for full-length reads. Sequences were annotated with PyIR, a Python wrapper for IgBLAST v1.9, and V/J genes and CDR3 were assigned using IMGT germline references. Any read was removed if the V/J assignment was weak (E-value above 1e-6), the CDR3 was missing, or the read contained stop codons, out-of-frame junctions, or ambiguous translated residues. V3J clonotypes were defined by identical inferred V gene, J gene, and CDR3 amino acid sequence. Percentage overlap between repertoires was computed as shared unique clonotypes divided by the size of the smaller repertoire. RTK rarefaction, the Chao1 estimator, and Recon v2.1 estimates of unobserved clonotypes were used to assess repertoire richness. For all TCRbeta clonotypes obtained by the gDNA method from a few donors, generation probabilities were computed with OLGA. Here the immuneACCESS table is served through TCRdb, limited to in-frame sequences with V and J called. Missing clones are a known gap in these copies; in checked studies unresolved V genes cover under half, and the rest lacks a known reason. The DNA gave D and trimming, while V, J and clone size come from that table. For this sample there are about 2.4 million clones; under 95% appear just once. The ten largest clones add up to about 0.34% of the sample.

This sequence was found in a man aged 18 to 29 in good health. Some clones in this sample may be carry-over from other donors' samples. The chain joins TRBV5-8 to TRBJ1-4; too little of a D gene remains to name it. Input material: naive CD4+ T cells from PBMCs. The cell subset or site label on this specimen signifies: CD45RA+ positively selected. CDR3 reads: CASTYLEKLFF. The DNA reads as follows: TGTGCCAGCACCTACTTGGAAAAACTGTTTTTT.